This TCR beta chain was identified in a study of shared clonotypes between healthy human individuals. The repertoire was sequenced with immunoSEQ multiplex PCR; TCRdb's copy has only in-frame clones and lacks some. The sample has some 2.1 million clones, 90% to 95% seen once. On this clone: Its antigen is currently unknown.

Looked up from germline, CDR1 is MDHEN and CDR2 is SYDVKM. V lost 10 bases, J lost 6 bases, and 19 bases lay in between. The CDR3 has 13 residues. Overall study findings and caveats: The researchers took only blood, and tissue repertoires probably look different. Owing to a small donor count, the genetic and exposure-history diversity represented was limited. Naive subsets generally had larger estimated richness than memory subsets. All-four-donor shared clonotypes had higher generation probabilities than non-shared clonotypes did.

This chain connects TRBV28 to TRBJ2-7; no reliable D call. The TCR sequence derives from a man aged 18 to 30 in good health. The specimen sequenced was naive CD4+ T cells sorted from blood. Subset here: CD45RA+ positively selected. CDR3 coding DNA: TGTGCCACTTTCAGGTCAAGTAGTTTCGAGCAGTACTTC. This encodes CATFRSSSFEQYF.